Each of the 21 T cell receptor beta chains below was sequenced from the same sample in a study of T-cell memory formation after mild COVID-19. TCRdb passed the 5' RACE reads through MiXCR, listing each CDR3 protein once. Here the sample spans approximately 580,000 distinct CDR3 sequences, 20% being singletons. Sequenced sample: PBMCs or a T cell subset sorted from them (not recorded which). The receptors derive from an adult woman who had mild COVID-19 (a few samples of this study predate the infection). Cell type and time point are not known.

The CDR3 region is CASRKGTLLNEKLFF. DNA for the CDR3: TGCGCCAGCAGGAAGGGGACCTTATTAAATGAAAAACTGTTTTTT. This chain links TRBV5-1 with TRBJ1-4, with D possibly being TRBD1 (5 bases). Germline CDR1 and CDR2: SGHRS and YFSETQ. The V end was cut by 5 bases, the J end by 5 bases, with 16 bases between. This CDR3 spans 15 amino acids.

This clonotype was seen a few times. The V and J genes are TRBV24-1 and TRBJ1-1, with D possibly being TRBD1 (5 bases). This CDR3 is 15 amino acids long. Germline V gives CDR1 KGHDR, CDR2 SFDVKD. V shed 3 bases and J shed 11 bases, with 21 bases lying between them. The DNA of the CDR3 is TGTGCCACCAGTGATCCCGCCCTACACGGGGGAGAGGCTTTCTTT. This sequence encodes CATSDPALHGGEAFF.

This rearrangement joins TRBV24-1 to TRBJ1-2, with 9 bases aligning to TRBD1. Germline CDR1 KGHDR, CDR2 SFDVKD. The CDR3 totals 14 residues. V lost 4 bases, J lost 8 bases, and 7 bases stayed unmatched. CDR3 residues: CATSEQWTGAGYTF. CDR3 nucleotides: TGTGCCACCAGTGAGCAATGGACAGGGGCCGGCTACACCTTC.

This clonotype was detected a few times. This chain uses TRBV6-6 with TRBJ1-2; 7 nucleotides agree with TRBD1. CDR3 size: 15 residues. The germline gives CDR1 MNHNY, CDR2 SVGAGI (reference sequence). V was pared by 5 bases and J by 0 bases, with 6 bases of the junction left unmatched. The CDR3 reads CASSNRGQANYGYTF. CDR3 nucleotides: TGTGCCAGCAGTAATAGGGGGCAAGCTAACTATGGCTACACCTTC.

The genes are TRBV5-1 and TRBJ2-1; TRBD2 matches 8 bases. This CDR3 comprises 15 residues. Germline CDR1 SGHRS, CDR2 YFSETQ. V was clipped by 4 bases and J by 5 bases; unmatched bases: 8. CDR3 protein: CASSQTGTRNNEQFF. The CDR3 DNA reads as TGCGCCAGCAGCCAAACCGGGACTAGGAACAATGAGCAGTTCTTC.

The chain carries TRBV7-6 and TRBJ2-7, with D maybe TRBD2 (6 bases). The V gene's germline CDR1 is SGHVS and CDR2 FNYEAQ. The ends were cut back, 1 base at V and 6 bases at J, with 13 bases in the middle. This CDR3 comprises 14 residues. The CDR3 loop is CASSLETSSAEQYF. The CDR3 nucleotides are TGTGCCAGCAGCTTAGAAACTAGCTCGGCCGAGCAGTACTTC.

This clonotype was detected many times. The CDR3 DNA reads as TGTGCCAGCCAGAATCGGGGGGGAGCTTCAGGGACTGAAGCTTTCTTT. It codes for CASQNRGGASGTEAFF. The chain recombines TRBV2 with TRBJ1-1, with a weak D call TRBD1 (5 bases). The CDR3 loop spans 16 amino acids. In germline, CDR1 is SNHLY, CDR2 FYNNEI. Deletions cut 8 bases from V and 5 bases from J, with 24 bases between. The entire variable domain, with the rest obtained from reference TRBV2 and TRBJ1-1, is as follows: EPEVTQTPSHQVTQMGQEVILRCVPISNHLYFYWYRQILGQKVEFLVSFYNNEISEKSEIFDDQFSVERPDGSNFTLKIRSTKLEDSAMYFCASQNRGGASGTEAFFGQGTRLTVV.

In this sample, this clonotype turned up a few times. This rearrangement joins TRBV5-5 to TRBJ1-2, with TRBD1 as a possible D gene (6 bases). CDR1 and CDR2 from the germline V gene are SGHKS and YYEKEE (reference sequence). Trimming took off 4 bases at V and 8 bases at J, with 18 bases between the two ends. This CDR3 region has 14 residues. CDR3 coding DNA: TGTGCCAGCAGCCCAGGGGAGGGTTGGAGGGGCTACACCTTC. This sequence encodes CASSPGEGWRGYTF.

Concerning this clonotype itself: One junction end disagrees with the germline gene, perhaps due to a read error. J is TRBJ2-1 and V is TRBV24-1, with D perhaps matching TRBD2 (6 bases). This CDR3 region has 15 residues. Germline lookup yields CDR1 KGHDR and CDR2 SFDVKD. The DNA for the CDR3 is TGTGACACCGGGGTAGGGGAGGATTCCTACAATGAGCAGTTCTTC. Its translation is CDTGVGEDSYNEQFF.

The J gene is TRBJ2-1, the V gene TRBV9; TRBD2 aligns across 15 bases. CDR1 and CDR2 (germline): SGDLS, YYNGEE. The CDR3 contains 20 residues. J gave up 6 bases and V 4 bases, and 17 bases lay outside the gene matches. Here the CDR3 DNA reads TGTGCCAGCAGCCCCGGACTAGCGGGGGGGCGGGGGTCTTTTAGCAATGAGCAGTTCTTC. It yields the protein CASSPGLAGGRGSFSNEQFF.

In this sample, this clonotype turned up many times. V gene TRBV4-3 combines with J gene TRBJ2-6; D tentatively reads TRBD1 or TRBD2 (5 bases each). Germline V gene data show CDR1 as LGHNA and CDR2 as YSLEER. V shed 3 bases and J shed 4 bases, with 13 bases lying between them. CDR3 length equals 16 residues. In DNA form, the CDR3 reads TGCGCCAGCAGCCACCAGAGGGGTTCCGGGGCCAACGTCCTGACTTTC. Amino acid sequence: CASSHQRGSGANVLTF.

This sequence joins TRBV5-6 and TRBJ1-5; 8 bases line up with TRBD1. Looked up from germline, CDR1 is SGHDT and CDR2 is YYEEEE. With 4 bases clipped from V and 4 bases from J, the junction kept 4 bases outside the gene matches. The length of the CDR3 is 14 residues. CDR3 DNA sequence: TGTGCCAGCAGCCTGACAGGGGCGAATCAGCCCCAGCATTTT. Residues: CASSLTGANQPQHF. The whole variable domain, filled in from reference TRBV5-6 and TRBJ1-5, reads DAGVTQSPTHLIKTRGQQVTLRCSPKSGHDTVSWYQQALGQGPQFIFQYYEEEERQRGNFPDRFSGHQFPNYSSELNVNALLLGDSALYLCASSLTGANQPQHFGDGTRLSIL.

The chain is built from TRBV18 and TRBJ1-1; the D is unclear. The germline V gene encodes CDR1 KGHSH and CDR2 LQKENI. Trimming pared 3 bases from V and 3 bases from J, leaving 8 bases between. The CDR3 runs 13 residues. This chain's CDR3 is CASSPAPDTEAFF. The CDR3 DNA reads TGTGCCAGCTCACCCGCCCCGGACACTGAAGCTTTCTTT.

The genes are TRBV12-3 or TRBV12-4 and TRBJ1-1, with D possibly matching TRBD1 (6 bases). The CDR3 is made up of 14 amino acids. V was trimmed by 6 bases and J by 5 bases, leaving 16 bases between them. CDR3 nucleotides: TGTGCCAGCAGACCGGGACATTGGGGGACTGAAGCTTTCTTT. Its protein is CASRPGHWGTEAFF.

In this sample, this clonotype turned up a few times. V and J are TRBV12-3 or TRBV12-4 and TRBJ2-1; tentatively, D is TRBD2 (7 bases). This CDR3 contains 16 residues. V gave up 6 bases and J gave up 3 bases, with 18 bases separating them. DNA for the CDR3: TGTGCCAGCAGCCCAACTCGGAGGGGGGGCTACAATGAGCAGTTCTTC. Translated: CASSPTRRGGYNEQFF.

This clonotype was counted a few times. The J gene is TRBJ1-5, the V gene TRBV27; 7 bases fit TRBD1. This CDR3 is built from 19 residues. V trimming: 4 bases; J trimming: 4 bases; junction bases outside the gene matches: 19. Germline CDR1 is MNHEY and CDR2 is SMNVEV (reference sequence). DNA for the CDR3: TGTGCCAGCAGTTCGGGACAGCGGGTCGGAGCGGGTAAAAATCAGCCCCAGCATTTT. Its translation is CASSSGQRVGAGKNQPQHF.

This clonotype showed up just a few times. The genes are TRBV10-3 and TRBJ2-1; D gene uncertain. CDR1 is ENHRY, CDR2 SYGVKD, per germline. CDR3 length: 12 residues. Trimming stripped 6 bases from V and 4 bases from J, with 7 bases between. This CDR3 reads CAISEPYNEQFF. DNA of the CDR3: TGTGCCATCAGCGAACCGTACAATGAGCAGTTCTTC.

V and J are TRBV14 and TRBJ1-6, with D hard to call. Trimming took off 1 base at V and 11 bases at J, with 6 bases between the two ends. The CDR3 spans 12 residues. Germline V gene lookup returns CDR1 SGHDN and CDR2 FVKESK. The CDR3: CASSQARAPLHF. The CDR3 region has the DNA TGTGCCAGCAGCCAAGCCCGAGCACCCCTCCACTTT.

The chain is built from TRBV14 and TRBJ2-3; D is unclear. This CDR3 comprises 15 residues. V was trimmed by 1 base and J by 2 bases, leaving 10 bases between them. The germline gives CDR1 SGHDN, CDR2 FVKESK. The CDR3 nucleotides are TGTGCCAGCAGCCAAGCTCCCCCTCACACAGATACGCAGTATTTT. Translation gives CASSQAPPHTDTQYF.

A few counts support this clonotype. The V gene is TRBV6-5, the J gene TRBJ2-1; D not certain. Germline-derived CDR1 and CDR2 are MNHEY and SVGAGI. The CDR3 covers 13 residues. The V gene lost 2 bases and the J gene lost 8 bases, with 10 bases spanning the gap. The CDR3: CASSYPPAHEQFF. CDR3 nucleotides: TGTGCCAGCAGTTACCCCCCGGCACATGAGCAGTTCTTC.

The table lists this clonotype with a few counts. The chain combines TRBV7-9 with TRBJ2-2, with D maybe TRBD1 (5 bases). The CDR3 totals 14 residues. V shed 0 bases and J shed 6 bases, with 8 bases lying between them. Looked up from germline, CDR1 is SEHNR and CDR2 is FQNEAQ (reference sequence). The CDR3, as DNA: TGTGCCAGCAGCTTAGCCGACAGCGCCGGGGAGCTGTTTTTT. Protein product: CASSLADSAGELFF. The full variable domain, rest sourced from reference TRBV7-9 and TRBJ2-2, is DTGVSQNPRHKITKRGQNVTFRCDPISEHNRLYWYRQTLGQGPEFLTYFQNEAQLEKSRLLSDRFSAERPKGSFSTLEIQRTEQGDSAMYLCASSLADSAGELFFGEGSRLTVL.